The T cell receptor beta chain under discussion was sequenced for a study of Graves' ophthalmopathy and Graves' hyperthyroidism. Study as a whole: Upon initial diagnosis and before any treatment, peripheral blood was collected.

The sample holds many counts of this clonotype. Germline lookup yields CDR1 DFQATT and CDR2 SNEGSKA (reference sequence). V was clipped by 5 bases and J by 2 bases; unmatched bases: 2. The CDR3 is 12 residues long. Diagnostic conclusions were grounded in clinical symptoms, serum thyroxine, TRAb, thyroid ultrasound and orbital computed tomography. The TCR beta CDR3 regions underwent amplification from RNA transcripts. The workflow started with a first-round RT-PCR run with HTBI primers and then moved on to a second-round multiplex PCR. Each CDR3 protein is one row after TCRdb ran MiXCR on the multiplex PCR reads. The sample holds under 250,000 distinct CDR3 sequences, about a fifth seen once.

J is TRBJ2-5 and V is TRBV20-1; 7 bases match TRBD2. Sequencing was performed on peripheral blood. The TCR was taken from a woman between 50 and 59 years old with Graves' ophthalmopathy. CDR3 region: CSAGTTQETQYF. The CDR3 DNA reads as TGCAGTGCTGGGACTACACAAGAGACCCAGTACTTC.